The rows below give T cell receptor beta chains drawn from one sample of a study of early T cells in non-severe SARS-CoV-2 infection. TCRdb analysed the 5' RACE reads with MiXCR anew, one entry per CDR3 protein. The repertoire has 84,000 or so distinct CDR3 sequences, 11% to 15% of them found once; the top ten carry approximately 11%. The sequenced sample consisted of whole blood. The receptors shown here come from an adult who was a healthcare worker with PCR-confirmed SARS-CoV-2 infection or an uninfected control (not recorded which). Each CDR3 is given with its conserved first and last residue. A D gene is named only where the DNA matches it firmly. The size field is filled for only some rows; it gives once, few, many or a size class.

CDR3 DNA | CDR3 protein | D gene | J gene | V gene | clone size
TGTGCCAGCCGCCTAGCGGGGGGGTCCATGCAGTTCTTC | CASRLAGGSMQFF | TRBD2 | TRBJ2-1 | TRBV3-1 | many
TGCGCCAGCGGCCCAGGGACAGGGGGCAACGGGGAGCTGTTTTTT | CASGPGTGGNGELFF | TRBD1 | TRBJ2-2 | TRBV5-1 | few
TGTGCCAGCAGCCAAGATCAGGAGGCTGCTAGCGTATGGAGCACAGATACGCAGTATTTT | CASSQDQEAASVWSTDTQYF | . | TRBJ2-3 | TRBV4-2 | many
TGTGCCAGCAGCCAAATCTATGCCGGGACATTGGGCAATGAGCAGTTCTTC | CASSQIYAGTLGNEQFF | . | TRBJ2-1 | TRBV7-6 | few
TGTGCCATCAGTAGCGGGCAATACACAGATACGCAGTATTTT | CAISSGQYTDTQYF | . | TRBJ2-3 | TRBV10-3 | few
TGTGCCAGCAGCGTGACTAGCGGGGGGGCAGGTGAGCAGTTCTTC | CASSVTSGGAGEQFF | TRBD2 | TRBJ2-1 | TRBV7-2 | few
TGCAGCGTTGTTGGGGTGAGCACAGATACGCAGTATTTT | CSVVGVSTDTQYF | . | TRBJ2-3 | TRBV29-1 | few
TGTGCCAGCAGTGGGGTCTTAGGCGGGCAGTTCTTC | CASSGVLGGQFF | . | TRBJ2-1 | TRBV2 | few
TGTGCCAGCAGCCAAGAGGGGTCCCCTCAAGATACGCAGTATTTT | CASSQEGSPQDTQYF | . | TRBJ2-3 | TRBV4-2 | few
TGTGCCAGCAGCTTAGGGAGACTAGCGGGGGCCATATTTAGCACAGATACGCAGTATTTT | CASSLGRLAGAIFSTDTQYF | TRBD2 | TRBJ2-3 | TRBV7-2 | few
TGTGCCAGCAGTGAAATAGGAGCTGGGGGAACTAATGAAAAACTGTTTTTT | CASSEIGAGGTNEKLFF | . | TRBJ1-4 | TRBV6-1 | few
TGTGCCAGCAATGGGGGACAGGGCGTTCAGCCCCAGCATTTT | CASNGGQGVQPQHF | TRBD1 | TRBJ1-5 | TRBV2 | .
TGTGCCAGCAGCTTGGCCCCCGCAGGGCTGATCACCGGGGAGCTGTTTTTT | CASSLAPAGLITGELFF | . | TRBJ2-2 | TRBV5-6 | .
TGTGCCAGCAGCTTAGGGCCCTGGGCAGACAATGAGCAGTTCTTC | CASSLGPWADNEQFF | . | TRBJ2-1 | TRBV7-8 | few
TGTGCCAGCCTGGGGGCTGAGCAGTTCTTC | CASLGAEQFF | . | TRBJ2-1 | TRBV28 | .
TGTGCCAGCTCTCTAAGGGACGGCGATGAGCAGTTCTTC | CASSLRDGDEQFF | . | TRBJ2-1 | TRBV18 | .
TGTGCCAGCAGTCTCGGACAGGACCACCGGAATGAGCAGTTCTTC | CASSLGQDHRNEQFF | TRBD1 | TRBJ2-1 | TRBV6-6 | .
TGCGCCAGCAGCTCAGGACTCCTAGGCACCGGGGAGCTGTTTTTT | CASSSGLLGTGELFF | . | TRBJ2-2 | TRBV5-1 | .
TGCGCCAGCAGCTTGATAATAGCGGGGGCTACAGATACGCAGTATTTT | CASSLIIAGATDTQYF | TRBD2 | TRBJ2-3 | TRBV5-1 | many
TGCAGTGCTAGAGACCAAACCCTCAATAAACGGGGTGAGACCCAGTACTTC | CSARDQTLNKRGETQYF | . | TRBJ2-5 | TRBV20-1 | .
TGTGCCAGCAGCTCGATTCGACAGGGGAATACTGAAGCTTTCTTT | CASSSIRQGNTEAFF | TRBD1 | TRBJ1-1 | TRBV5-4 | .
TGTGCCAGCAGCCAAGAAGAGAATACGCAGTATTTT | CASSQEENTQYF | . | TRBJ2-3 | TRBV3-1 | few
TGTGCCAGCAGCTTACTGTCGGGGGTGGGGACAGATACGCAGTATTTT | CASSLLSGVGTDTQYF | . | TRBJ2-3 | TRBV11-2 | many
TGTGCCAGCAGCCAAGAGGGAGCCCCCCGGGTGGATGAGCAGTTCTTC | CASSQEGAPRVDEQFF | . | TRBJ2-1 | TRBV4-2 | few
TGTGCCAGCAGCGTAGACAGGGGCATCTCTGGAAACACCATATATTTT | CASSVDRGISGNTIYF | TRBD1 | TRBJ1-3 | TRBV9 | few
TGTGCCAGCAGTAAGGGGCCGCCCCCTAACTATGGCTACACCTTC | CASSKGPPPNYGYTF | . | TRBJ1-2 | TRBV6-5 | .
TGTGCCAGCAGTCTTAACCCTTACGAGCAGTACTTC | CASSLNPYEQYF | . | TRBJ2-7 | TRBV28 | .
TGTGCCAGCAGCTTGGCCGCAGATACGCAGTATTTT | CASSLAADTQYF | . | TRBJ2-3 | TRBV5-4 | many
TGTGCCAGCAATAGTGGCGTAACAGATACGCAGTATTTT | CASNSGVTDTQYF | . | TRBJ2-3 | TRBV9 | few
TGTGCCAGCAGTCCCACAGGGACTGAAGCTTTCTTT | CASSPTGTEAFF | . | TRBJ1-1 | TRBV6-6 | many
TGTGCCAGCAGCGCCGGACAGGGGGCGGATGAGCAGTTCTTC | CASSAGQGADEQFF | TRBD1 | TRBJ2-1 | TRBV6-4 | .
TGTGCCAGCAGCTCCCGACAGGCTCCTTCCTACGAGCAGTACTTC | CASSSRQAPSYEQYF | . | TRBJ2-7 | TRBV6-2/TRBV6-3 | few
TGTGCCAGCAGCTTACGACAGGGGATAACAGATACGCAGTATTTT | CASSLRQGITDTQYF | TRBD1 | TRBJ2-3 | TRBV7-2 | .
TGCGCCAGCAGCCCATTGGGGTTAACAGGCTCCGAGACCCAGTACTTC | CASSPLGLTGSETQYF | . | TRBJ2-5 | TRBV5-1 | .
TGCAGTGCTAATCAGGGTAGGATTGGGTACGAGCAGTACTTC | CSANQGRIGYEQYF | . | TRBJ2-7 | TRBV20-1 | few
TGTGCCAGCAGCCACCACAATGAGCAGTTCTTC | CASSHHNEQFF | . | TRBJ2-1 | TRBV3-1 | .
TGCAGCTCTCCGGGACAGGGGAGGACTGAAGCTTTCTTT | CSSPGQGRTEAFF | TRBD1 | TRBJ1-1 | TRBV29-1 | few
TGTGCCAGCAGTCGACAGGGGCTTGGGAATCAGCCCCAGCATTTT | CASSRQGLGNQPQHF | TRBD1 | TRBJ1-5 | TRBV27 | many
TGTGCCAGCAGCCCTACAAGGGGGCCGGACTATGGCTACACCTTC | CASSPTRGPDYGYTF | TRBD1 | TRBJ1-2 | TRBV4-2 | .
TGCAGCGTTGGAACTACAGCAGATACGCAGTATTTT | CSVGTTADTQYF | . | TRBJ2-3 | TRBV29-1 | .
TGTGCCAGCAAACCTAGGACAGGATTTAACTATGGCTACACCTTC | CASKPRTGFNYGYTF | TRBD1 | TRBJ1-2 | TRBV2 | .
TGTGCCAGCAGCTTAAAACCTAACACCGGGGAGCTGTTTTTT | CASSLKPNTGELFF | . | TRBJ2-2 | TRBV7-6 | few
TGTGCCAGCAGTGGCCAGGGCACCACCTACGAGCAGTACTTC | CASSGQGTTYEQYF | . | TRBJ2-7 | TRBV25-1 | .
TGTGCCACCAGCATTGAGGACAGCTATAATGAAAAACTGTTTTTT | CATSIEDSYNEKLFF | . | TRBJ1-4 | TRBV15 | few
TGTGCCAGCCTACCCGTCCGGTCCGGTAGCGGGGGGAACACCGGGGAGCTGTTTTTT | CASLPVRSGSGGNTGELFF | . | TRBJ2-2 | TRBV21-1 | .
TGCGCCAGCAGCCCCTTGGGACAGGGGATAAGTTTTTTT | CASSPLGQGISFF | TRBD1 | TRBJ1-4 | TRBV5-1 | .
TGCGGCGGTTCGGGCGGGGCCAACGTCCTGACTTTC | CGGSGGANVLTF | . | TRBJ2-6 | TRBV20-1 | few
TGCAGTGCAGTCCGGGGGCAGAATCAGCCCCAGCATTTT | CSAVRGQNQPQHF | . | TRBJ1-5 | TRBV20-1 | .
TGCAGTGCTTCCGCGGGGGGGAGGGCAGATACGCAGTATTTT | CSASAGGRADTQYF | TRBD2 | TRBJ2-3 | TRBV20-1 | few
TGTGCCAGCAGTTTTAGCGCGACCCGGGAGACCCAGTACTTC | CASSFSATRETQYF | . | TRBJ2-5 | TRBV12-3/TRBV12-4 | few